What follows are 30 T cell receptor beta chains derived from one specimen sequenced in a study of regulatory dendritic cells for organ transplantation. No antigens are known for them. Allogeneic regulatory or mature dendritic cells were co-cultured for approximately 5 days with CFSE-labeled sorted T cells at 1:10. Produced via immunoSEQ multiplex PCR; TCRdb's table is partial and in-frame only. The sample shows some 13,000 clones, 60% to 80% of them seen only once. The material sequenced was naive CD8+ T cells from blood cultured with regulatory dendritic cells. Sample subset: CD45RA+ naive T cells. These receptors all stem from a human donor in good health.

The chain combines TRBV19 with TRBJ2-1; 16 positions agree with TRBD2. Germline V lookup: CDR1 LNHDA, CDR2 SQIVND (reference sequence). This CDR3 is built from 16 residues. Germline trimming cut 5 bases from V and 4 bases from J; bases unmatched to any gene: 2. In DNA form, the CDR3 reads TGTGCCAGTAGTCCGGGACTAGCGGGGGGGTACAATGAGCAGTTCTTC. This translates into CASSPGLAGGYNEQFF.

The chain joins TRBV19 to TRBJ1-1; D perhaps matches TRBD1 (5 bases). Trimming removed 3 bases at V and 0 bases at J, with 11 bases between. Germline CDR1 is LNHDA and CDR2 is SQIVND (reference sequence). This CDR3 spans 15 amino acids. The CDR3 spells CASSMGGTLNTEAFF. The CDR3 coding sequence is TGTGCCAGTAGTATGGGTGGGACTCTGAACACTGAAGCTTTCTTT.

This chain connects TRBV11-2 to TRBJ2-6; D is perhaps TRBD2 (6 bases). The V end was cut by 5 bases, the J end by 7 bases, with 15 bases between. Germline-derived CDR1 and CDR2 are SGHAT and FQNNGV. This CDR3 is built from 15 residues. CDR3 nucleotides: TGTGCCAGCAGCCAGGGACTGTATCGTGCCAACGTCCTGACTTTC. This gives the protein CASSQGLYRANVLTF.

The V and J genes are TRBV9 and TRBJ2-1, with D possibly TRBD2 on 7 matching bases. The germline CDR1 and CDR2 sequences are SGDLS and YYNGEE. This CDR3 is 15 amino acids long. Trimming stripped 2 bases from V and 7 bases from J, with 16 bases between. CDR3 residues: CASSVGGGAGNEQFF. In DNA, the CDR3 is TGTGCCAGCAGCGTCGGAGGGGGGGCCGGAAATGAGCAGTTCTTC.

This clone was found once. The chain links TRBV4-1 to TRBJ2-1; D gene unclear. CDR3 length: 13 amino acids. Germline V gene sequence: CDR1 MGHRA, CDR2 YSYEKL. The V gene lost 0 bases and the J gene lost 7 bases, with 7 bases spanning the gap. CDR3 sequence: CASSQDLSNEQFF. CDR3 DNA: TGCGCCAGCAGCCAAGATCTCTCGAATGAGCAGTTCTTC.

This sequence joins TRBV7-9 and TRBJ1-5; D remains unclear. The CDR3 sequence is 15 residues long. The V end was cut by 4 bases, the J end by 0 bases, with 10 bases between. Looked up from germline, CDR1 is SEHNR and CDR2 is FQNEAQ (reference sequence). CDR3 loop: CASSSTRYSNQPQHF. CDR3 sequence (DNA): TGTGCCAGCAGCTCGACAAGATATAGCAATCAGCCCCAGCATTTT.

The rearrangement links TRBV11-2 to TRBJ2-1; 9 nucleotides match TRBD1. The ends lost 0 bases at V and 6 bases at J; junction bases unmatched: 9. Germline V lookup: CDR1 SGHAT, CDR2 FQNNGV. The CDR3 runs to 17 residues. The CDR3 nucleotides are TGTGCCAGCAGCTTAGATTTTATTGGACAGGGGTTCAATGAGCAGTTCTTC. It codes for CASSLDFIGQGFNEQFF.

V and J are TRBV7-9 and TRBJ2-7; D is unresolved. The V end lost 4 bases, the J end lost 0 bases, and 13 bases lay between the germline ends. Looked up from germline, CDR1 is SEHNR and CDR2 is FQNEAQ (reference sequence). CDR3 length: 15 residues. The CDR3 spells CASSSRPTHSYEQYF. The CDR3 region has the DNA TGTGCCAGCAGCTCCCGACCGACACACTCCTACGAGCAGTACTTC. Combining the CDR3 with reference TRBV7-9 and TRBJ2-7 gives the whole variable domain DTGVSQNPRHKITKRGQNVTFRCDPISEHNRLYWYRQTLGQGPEFLTYFQNEAQLEKSRLLSDRFSAERPKGSFSTLEIQRTEQGDSAMYLCASSSRPTHSYEQYFGPGTRLTVT.

V gene TRBV27 combines with J gene TRBJ1-1; the D is unclear. Trimming took 4 bases from V and 2 from J, leaving 11 bases between them. There are 14 residues in the CDR3. CDR1 is MNHEY, CDR2 SMNVEV, per germline (reference sequence). In DNA, the CDR3 is TGTGCCAGCAGTTCTGTCCTTTTCAACACTGAAGCTTTCTTT. Protein: CASSSVLFNTEAFF.

The genes are TRBV6-6 and TRBJ2-7; D possibly corresponds to TRBD1 (5 bases). The V gene lost 0 bases and the J gene lost 10 bases, with 13 bases spanning the gap. Germline V gene data show CDR1 as MNHNY and CDR2 as SVGAGI (reference sequence). The CDR3 has 13 residues. Here the CDR3 DNA reads TGTGCCAGCAGTTACTCGAACCAGGACACCCAGTACTTC. This encodes CASSYSNQDTQYF.

This clone was found once. The rearrangement uses TRBV6-1 and TRBJ2-3; 10 nucleotides align to TRBD2. The junction had 8 bases not matched to a gene; V was cut back by 4 bases and J by 4 bases. CDR1 and CDR2 from the germline V gene are MNHNS and SASEGT. CDR3 length equals 16 residues. The CDR3 nucleotides are TGTGCCAGCAGTGCACAAAGCGGGGGGGCCTCAGATACGCAGTATTTT. It yields the protein CASSAQSGGASDTQYF.

The genes are TRBV6-5 and TRBJ2-7, with 7 bases aligning to TRBD1. The CDR3 has 14 residues. The junction had 5 bases not matched to a gene; V was cut back by 6 bases and J by 0 bases. Germline lookup yields CDR1 MNHEY and CDR2 SVGAGI. The CDR3 protein is CASSPRDSSYEQYF. DNA of the CDR3: TGTGCCAGCAGCCCCCGGGACAGCTCCTACGAGCAGTACTTC.

V usage is TRBV2 and J usage is TRBJ2-7, with unresolved D. Germline values: CDR1 SNHLY, CDR2 FYNNEI. The CDR3 totals 13 residues. The germline V and J ends were trimmed by 3 bases and 2 bases, with 8 bases remaining between them. CDR3 region: CASSDGSTYEQYF. The CDR3 DNA follows: TGTGCCAGCAGTGACGGTTCCACCTACGAGCAGTACTTC.

Relative to its sample, this clone is medium-sized (0.01 to 0.1%). The chain is built from TRBV27 and TRBJ2-5; 9 positions agree with TRBD2. This CDR3 is built from 16 residues. CDR1 MNHEY and CDR2 SMNVEV come from the germline V gene (reference sequence). V gave up 6 bases and J gave up 5 bases; unmatched junction bases: 13. The CDR3 spells CASRRIGGLASETQYF. The CDR3, as DNA: TGTGCCAGCAGGAGGATCGGGGGACTAGCATCCGAGACCCAGTACTTC.

DNA for the CDR3: TGTGCCAGCAGCCAAGATCCCTCCCAGCCGAGGAACACCATATATTTT. Amino acids: CASSQDPSQPRNTIYF. The rearrangement joins TRBV4-2 to TRBJ1-3, with D uncertain. This CDR3 region has 16 residues. The V and J ends lost 0 bases and 7 bases respectively, with 16 bases between them. CDR1 LGHNA and CDR2 YNFKEQ come from the germline V gene.

The CDR3 spells CASSPSAASGINTGELFF. CDR3 sequence (DNA): TGTGCCAGCAGCCCCTCTGCAGCTAGCGGGATTAACACCGGGGAGCTGTTTTTT. The chain carries TRBV7-3 and TRBJ2-2, with TRBD2 matching over 9 bases. V gave up 5 bases and J gave up 2 bases; unmatched junction bases: 12. Germline lookup yields CDR1 SGHTA and CDR2 FQGTGA. The CDR3 consists of 18 residues.

The V call is TRBV10-3, the J call TRBJ2-2, with D maybe TRBD1 (6 bases). The V and J ends lost 8 bases and 1 base respectively, with 11 bases between them. Germline V lookup: CDR1 ENHRY, CDR2 SYGVKD. The CDR3 has 14 residues. The CDR3: CAIGSTGNTGELFF. CDR3 bases: TGTGCCATCGGATCGACAGGGAACACCGGGGAGCTGTTTTTT.

This chain connects TRBV9 to TRBJ2-7; the match to TRBD1 covers 9 bases. Looked up from germline, CDR1 is SGDLS and CDR2 is YYNGEE. The V and J ends lost 4 bases and 6 bases, in that order; junction bases with no gene match: 11. The CDR3 totals 15 residues. CDR3 DNA sequence: TGTGCCAGCAGCAACGAGGGACAGGGTTTTCGCGAGCAGTACTTC. Encoded protein: CASSNEGQGFREQYF.

This chain joins TRBV5-1 and TRBJ1-5, with D uncertain. The CDR3 is made up of 14 amino acids. Germline CDR1 and CDR2: SGHRS and YFSETQ. Between the trimmed V and J ends, which lost 4 bases and 6 bases, there was a span of 14 bases. The CDR3 here is CASSPADRGQPQHF. CDR3 DNA: TGCGCCAGCAGCCCGGCCGATCGAGGTCAGCCCCAGCATTTT.

The chain recombines TRBV9 with TRBJ1-2, with D possibly being TRBD1 (5 bases). This CDR3 contains 15 residues. V gave up 0 bases and J gave up 3 bases, with 12 bases separating them. CDR1 is SGDLS and CDR2 is YYNGEE in the germline V gene. CDR3 sequence (DNA): TGTGCCAGCAGCGTAGATCCGGGAGGGGACTATGGCTACACCTTC. Protein sequence: CASSVDPGGDYGYTF.

The chain is built from TRBV10-3 and TRBJ2-7; 16 nucleotides match TRBD2. Unmatched junction bases numbered 8, after V lost 11 bases and J lost 4 bases. The CDR3 covers 15 residues. CDR1 ENHRY and CDR2 SYGVKD come from the germline V gene. CDR3 sequence reads: CASLGTSGGEYEQYF. DNA for the CDR3: TGTGCCTCCTTGGGGACTAGCGGGGGGGAGTACGAGCAGTACTTC.

This sequence joins TRBV4-1 and TRBJ1-1; the D gene is possibly TRBD1 (6 bases). Germline values: CDR1 MGHRA, CDR2 YSYEKL. The V end lost 3 bases, the J end lost 2 bases, and 22 bases lay between the germline ends. The CDR3 runs to 18 residues. The CDR3 here is CASSQEPGHGEFNTEAFF. The CDR3 DNA is TGCGCCAGCAGCCAGGAACCGGGACACGGGGAGTTTAACACTGAAGCTTTCTTT.

The chain joins TRBV14 to TRBJ2-2, with D unresolved. The V and J ends lost 4 bases and 3 bases respectively, with 15 bases between them. This CDR3 comprises 16 residues. Per germline, CDR1 SGHDN and CDR2 FVKESK. CDR3 region: CASSLKETLYTGELFF. The CDR3 region has the DNA TGTGCCAGCAGCCTTAAGGAGACGCTGTACACCGGGGAGCTGTTTTTT. The full variable domain, in which reference TRBV14 and TRBJ2-2 provide the parts outside the CDR3, is EAGVTQFPSHSVIEKGQTVTLRCDPISGHDNLYWYRRVMGKEIKFLLHFVKESKQDESGMPNNRFLAERTGGTYSTLKVQPAELEDSGVYFCASSLKETLYTGELFFGEGSRLTVL.

This clone was observed a handful of times. The rearrangement joins TRBV6-1 to TRBJ1-2; D unclear. The V end was cut by 4 bases, the J end by 4 bases, with 10 bases between. This CDR3 is built from 13 residues. Germline values: CDR1 MNHNS, CDR2 SASEGT. The CDR3 loop reads CASSGSILYGYTF. The CDR3 bases are TGTGCCAGCAGTGGGTCGATACTCTATGGCTACACCTTC.

The V gene is TRBV28, the J gene TRBJ2-5; TRBD1 aligns across 7 bases. The germline CDR1 and CDR2 sequences are MDHEN and SYDVKM. Losses at the gene ends were 5 bases for V and 5 bases for J; bases not matched to a gene: 11. CDR3 size: 15 residues. This CDR3 reads CASSLDRARRETQYF. The CDR3 nucleotides read TGTGCCAGCAGTCTCGACAGGGCCCGGCGGGAGACCCAGTACTTC.

This clone was seen a handful of times. V usage is TRBV9 and J usage is TRBJ2-5; 7 positions agree with TRBD2. Germline V gene data show CDR1 as SGDLS and CDR2 as YYNGEE. J gave up 4 bases and V 4 bases, and 13 bases lay outside the gene matches. The CDR3 loop spans 16 amino acids. The CDR3 sequence: CASSHDPTGRVETQYF. Here the CDR3 DNA reads TGTGCCAGCAGCCATGACCCTACGGGGAGGGTAGAGACCCAGTACTTC.

The chain is built from TRBV11-3 and TRBJ1-1; D possibly corresponds to TRBD1 (5 bases). V lost 0 bases to trimming and J lost 11 bases, with 22 bases between them. CDR3 length: 16 residues. Germline loops: CDR1 SGHNT, CDR2 YENEEA. In nucleotides, the CDR3 is TGTGCCAGCAGCTTAGAATTGGGGCAGCCACGTTCTTTCGCTTTCTTT. Translating it yields CASSLELGQPRSFAFF.

V is TRBV7-9 and J is TRBJ2-1; 9 bases are a match to TRBD1. Looked up from germline, CDR1 is SEHNR and CDR2 is FQNEAQ (reference sequence). Trimming at V came to 3 bases and at J to 7 bases, leaving 7 bases not matched to a gene. This CDR3 spans 15 amino acids. The CDR3 nucleotides are TGTGCCAGCAGCTTTAGGGGGACAGGGTGGAATGAGCAGTTCTTC. It specifies CASSFRGTGWNEQFF. The full variable domain, in which reference TRBV7-9 and TRBJ2-1 provide the parts outside the CDR3, is DTGVSQNPRHKITKRGQNVTFRCDPISEHNRLYWYRQTLGQGPEFLTYFQNEAQLEKSRLLSDRFSAERPKGSFSTLEIQRTEQGDSAMYLCASSFRGTGWNEQFFGPGTRLTVL.

This clone appeared a few times. The chain joins TRBV4-3 to TRBJ2-5; 8 bases map to TRBD1. The CDR3 consists of 15 residues. Germline-derived CDR1 and CDR2 are LGHNA and YSLEER. The J segment lost 2 bases and the V segment lost 1 base, leaving 3 bases of the junction unmatched. The CDR3 region is CASSQGRTGQETQYF. CDR3 coding DNA: TGCGCCAGCAGCCAAGGGCGGACAGGGCAAGAGACCCAGTACTTC.

The chain has TRBV13 and TRBJ1-2; D remains ambiguous. Trimming took off 5 bases at V and 2 bases at J, with 15 bases between the two ends. The CDR3 covers 15 residues. Germline assignment: CDR1 PRHDT and CDR2 FYEKMQ (reference sequence). The CDR3 DNA follows: TGTGCCAGCAGCCACTCCGGGATACCCAACTATGGCTACACCTTC. Protein sequence: CASSHSGIPNYGYTF.